Listed here is a single T cell receptor (beta chain). This clonotype was detected a few times. This clone's antigen is unknown. Base qualities are not recorded, but no much larger clone differs from it by a single base. The record originates from a study of T cells after yellow fever vaccination (dated by TCRdb to between 2018 and 2020). About the investigation overall: Libraries from fractions with low cell numbers were prepared with the SMART-Seq v4 Ultra Low Input RNA kit. Two healthy male donors, one aged 18 to 30 and one aged 30 to 40 years, were included in the cohort. Blood samples were taken at several timepoints before and after primary and secondary immunization, and bulk PBMC replicates and cell subsets were isolated. To follow T-cell clones before and after primary and booster YFV17D yellow fever vaccination, bulk TCR alpha and beta repertoires were sequenced over time. Findings and caveats that apply to the study as a whole: FACS-sorted repertoires could contain abundant contaminating clonotypes from the bulk population, so computational filtering was required. A small fraction of clonotypes showed up in both the CD4 and CD8 compartments, probably as a result of convergent recombination. Compared with the primary T-cell response, the secondary T-cell response was weaker but faster, peaking on day 5 rather than day 15. Most clones expanded after primary vaccination were re-detected after the booster (almost 97% of CD4 and about nine tenths of CD8), suggesting broad memory maintenance. Because only a couple of donors were included in the study, the extent to which the findings can be generalized is limited.

Between the V and J ends, shortened by 5 bases and 0 bases respectively, the junction contains 16 bases. Spanning cysteine to phenylalanine, the CDR3 consists of 16 amino acids. Of all the DNA, just the CDR3 is kept, 48 bases in frame from base 1. According to the germline V gene, CDR1 reads SGHAT and CDR2 reads FQNNGV. TCR cDNA was synthesized by 5'RACE template switching, which introduced a universal primer site and unique molecular identifiers. Priming of cDNA synthesis was performed from both the TCR alpha and TCR beta constant segments. Libraries were amplified in two PCR steps, with sample barcodes and sequencing adapters added in the second step. Libraries were sequenced on Illumina HiSeq 2500 (2x100 bp) or NovaSeq (2x150 bp). The original pipeline was this. Demultiplexing of reads and collapsing into UMI consensus sequences were performed with MIGEC, and V(D)J alignment was carried out with MiXCR. Vaccine-responding clonotypes were defined with edgeR using replicate PBMC samples, requiring FDR below 0.01 and a log2 fold change above 5 up to day 15. Each bulk clonotype received a CD4 or CD8 identity based on whether the sequenced CD4 or CD8 repertoire contained that clonotype at higher abundance. TCRdb cleaned the public reads at Q25 with fastp, built clones with MiXCR and kept in-frame beta chains. When rows share a CDR3 protein, they turn into one entry using the most common DNA and genes. V and J calls and clone size were set by TCRdb, not the authors. This sample has around 160,000 distinct CDR3 sequences in its table, and about 7% of those were observed once. The ten largest clones capture 2.5% of the sample.

The sample's treatment or condition label, in plain terms: live attenuated yellow fever vaccine strain. A standard Ficoll-Paque protocol was used to isolate PBMCs from peripheral blood. CD4 and CD8 T-cell fractions were isolated with Dynabeads CD4 and CD8 positive selection kits. TriZol was used to extract RNA from bulk PBMCs, from CD4 and CD8 fractions, and from dextramer-positive and dextramer-negative fractions. The chain was built from TRBV11-2 and TRBJ1-1, with the identity of the D gene unclear. This TCR came from a man between 18 and 35 years old who received the YFV17D yellow fever vaccine. The sample here was CD4+ T cells sorted from PBMCs, taken around 5 days after the first yellow fever vaccination. CDR3 sequence: CASSPPGVPVNTEAFF. The DNA sequence is TGTGCCAGCAGCCCCCCGGGAGTGCCTGTGAACACTGAAGCTTTCTTT.